The rows below give T cell receptor beta chains drawn from one sample of a study of shared clonotypes between healthy human individuals. Profiled with immunoSEQ multiplex PCR; TCRdb holds only in-frame clones, not every one. The sample shows around 2,000,000 clones, approximately 94% of them seen only once. Material: naive CD8+ T cells from PBMCs. Every receptor here comes from a man younger than 35 in good health. Some clones in this sample may be carry-over from other donors' samples. CDR3s include the opening cysteine and the closing phenylalanine or tryptophan. Each record gives: clone size, V gene, J gene, CDR3 length, D gene, CDR3 DNA, CDR3 protein. D genes are given only for firm matches. Size tells how often a clone was seen (once, few, many) or the class of an expanded clone, and some rows leave it out.

.,TRBV7-9,TRBJ2-5,16,TRBD2,TGTGCCAGCAGCTTCCGGACTAGCGGAGCTCAAGAGACCCAGTACTTC,CASSFRTSGAQETQYF
.,TRBV28,TRBJ2-7,13,.,TGTGCCAGCAGTTTAGCTTGGAGCTACGAGCAGTACTTC,CASSLAWSYEQYF
.,TRBV27,TRBJ2-7,13,TRBD2,TGTGCCAGCAGTTTCGGGGGGTCCTACGAGCAGTACTTC,CASSFGGSYEQYF
once,TRBV10-3,TRBJ2-7,13,.,TGTGCCACTCACGGGACACTCTCCTACGAGCAGTACTTC,CATHGTLSYEQYF
.,TRBV4-2,TRBJ1-4,12,.,TGTGCCAGCAGCCCCCGGTATGAAAAACTGTTTTTT,CASSPRYEKLFF
.,TRBV28,TRBJ1-1,16,.,TGTGCCAGCAGTCCCCGAGGGGTGTTATCGAACACTGAAGCTTTCTTT,CASSPRGVLSNTEAFF
.,TRBV27,TRBJ2-7,16,TRBD2,TGTGCCAGCAGTTTATTGGGCGGGAGGGCCCCCTACGAGCAGTACTTC,CASSLLGGRAPYEQYF
.,TRBV6-1,TRBJ2-2,15,.,TGTGCCAGCAGTGAATGGTACGGGAGCACCGGGGAGCTGTTTTTT,CASSEWYGSTGELFF
once,TRBV28,TRBJ1-3,17,.,TGTGCCAGCAGTCCACACAGGGCGGGGGGCCCTGGAAACACCATATATTTT,CASSPHRAGGPGNTIYF
.,TRBV5-1,TRBJ1-1,14,.,TGCGCCAGCAGCTTGGTAGGGCCGAACACTGAAGCTTTCTTT,CASSLVGPNTEAFF
.,TRBV19,TRBJ2-1,17,.,TGTGCCAGTAGCCCCTTTATTAGCGGAGGGATCTACAATGAGCAGTTCTTC,CASSPFISGGIYNEQFF
.,TRBV4-1,TRBJ2-1,12,.,TGCGCCAGCAGCCCCCGTCACAATGAGCAGTTCTTC,CASSPRHNEQFF
.,TRBV9,TRBJ2-2,15,.,TGTGCCAGCAGCGCTGGGCTACCGAACACCGGGGAGCTGTTTTTT,CASSAGLPNTGELFF
.,TRBV9,TRBJ1-2,14,.,TGTGCCAGCAGCGGTGGGGCGAATAACTATGGCTACACCTTC,CASSGGANNYGYTF
.,TRBV28,TRBJ2-1,16,TRBD2,TGTGCCAGCAGTTTCCGGACTAGCGGGAGGCGCAATGAGCAGTTCTTC,CASSFRTSGRRNEQFF
.,TRBV28,TRBJ1-1,15,.,TGTGCCAGCAGTTTATTCGGCAGGTGGGACACTGAAGCTTTCTTT,CASSLFGRWDTEAFF